This TCR beta chain was obtained from a study of blood T cell repertoires in COVID-19. Adults between roughly 18 and 89 years of age took part from about two dozen US areas. Recovered Cohort 3 donors showed two negative PCRs, clearance, or symptom resolution. In the original workflow: Estimates of nucleated cell counts were drawn from the amplification of reference gene primers. This table comes from immunoSEQ multiplex PCR, and its TCRdb copy is limited to in-frame clones, with some not included. V, J and clone size were drawn from that table, and D and trimming were deduced from the DNA. The sample lists 150,000 to 200,000 clones; 85% to 90% were seen once. Material: PBMCs or T cells enriched from blood (not recorded which). The sequence was collected from a woman between 50 and 59 years old who had recovered from COVID-19.

The CDR3 nucleotides are TGTGCCAGCAGCTTAGCGAGGTCGTCCTATGGCTACACCTTC. Its translation is CASSLARSSYGYTF. This sequence joins TRBV7-2 and TRBJ1-2; unclear D gene. This CDR3 comprises 14 residues. Trimming pared 0 bases from V and 4 bases from J, leaving 9 bases between. The germline CDR1 and CDR2 sequences are SGHTA and FQGNSA.